Listed below are T cell receptor beta chains from one sample, sequenced in a study of CD8+ T cells in alopecia areata. Some clones are missing from TCRdb's copy, which holds only in-frame ones; the method was immunoSEQ multiplex PCR. The data show 80,000 to 100,000 clones, with around 44% seen just once and 0.6% to 0.85% held by the top ten. Material: CD4+ T cells sorted from blood. Receptor source: a human donor with alopecia areata. CDR3s include the opening cysteine and the closing phenylalanine or tryptophan. D genes are given only for firm matches. Size values are once, few and many counts, or a class for expanded clones, and some rows have none.

v_call: TRBV11-2; cdr3_length: 14; clone_size: -; j_call: TRBJ2-7; d_call: -; cdr3_nt: TGTGCCAGCAGCCCAATCCATCTCTCCTACGAGCAGTACTTC; cdr3_aa: CASSPIHLSYEQYF
v_call: TRBV4-1; cdr3_length: 13; clone_size: few; j_call: TRBJ2-4; d_call: TRBD1; cdr3_nt: TGCGCCAGCAGGGACAGGGAGGAAAACATTCAGTACTTC; cdr3_aa: CASRDREENIQYF
v_call: TRBV30; cdr3_length: 14; clone_size: once; j_call: TRBJ1-1; d_call: -; cdr3_nt: TGTGCCTGGAGTGGTGGGGGGCAAGGCACTGAAGCTTTCTTT; cdr3_aa: CAWSGGGQGTEAFF
v_call: TRBV29-1; cdr3_length: 13; clone_size: -; j_call: TRBJ2-1; d_call: -; cdr3_nt: TGCAGCGTTGGGCAGGGCGCGGGGAGTGAGCAGTTCTTC; cdr3_aa: CSVGQGAGSEQFF
v_call: TRBV29-1; cdr3_length: 13; clone_size: few; j_call: TRBJ2-2; d_call: TRBD2; cdr3_nt: TGCAGCGCTAGCGGGGGGATCCCCGGGGAGCTGTTTTTT; cdr3_aa: CSASGGIPGELFF
v_call: TRBV29-1; cdr3_length: 12; clone_size: -; j_call: TRBJ1-1; d_call: -; cdr3_nt: TGCAGCGTTGCATCATTGAACACTGAAGCTTTCTTT; cdr3_aa: CSVASLNTEAFF
v_call: TRBV30; cdr3_length: 14; clone_size: few; j_call: TRBJ2-2; d_call: -; cdr3_nt: TGTGCCTGGAGAACGGGCCGGAACACCGGGGAGCTGTTTTTT; cdr3_aa: CAWRTGRNTGELFF
v_call: TRBV25-1; cdr3_length: 15; clone_size: -; j_call: TRBJ1-2; d_call: -; cdr3_nt: TGTGCCAGCAGTCCCTCGCGGACAGCCCTTGGCGGCTACACCTTC; cdr3_aa: CASSPSRTALGGYTF
v_call: TRBV25-1; cdr3_length: 12; clone_size: -; j_call: TRBJ2-3; d_call: -; cdr3_nt: TGTGCCAGCAGTGTCTGGGGGGATACGCAGTATTTT; cdr3_aa: CASSVWGDTQYF
v_call: TRBV11-2; cdr3_length: 14; clone_size: few; j_call: TRBJ2-1; d_call: -; cdr3_nt: TGTGCCAGCAGCTTGGTCGGGAGCCGCAATGAGCAGTTCTTC; cdr3_aa: CASSLVGSRNEQFF
v_call: TRBV9; cdr3_length: 15; clone_size: -; j_call: TRBJ2-1; d_call: -; cdr3_nt: TGTGCCAGCAGCCCCCGGTCCGGGCTAAACAATGAGCAGTTCTTC; cdr3_aa: CASSPRSGLNNEQFF
v_call: TRBV28; cdr3_length: 14; clone_size: -; j_call: TRBJ2-2; d_call: -; cdr3_nt: TGTGACAGCACAGGGCCAAGAGGCACCGGGGAGCTGTTTTTT; cdr3_aa: CDSTGPRGTGELFF
v_call: TRBV7-2; cdr3_length: 14; clone_size: -; j_call: TRBJ2-7; d_call: -; cdr3_nt: TGTGCCAGCAGCTTTCATCGGGGGGCGGGCGAGCAGTACTTC; cdr3_aa: CASSFHRGAGEQYF
v_call: TRBV5-1; cdr3_length: 15; clone_size: -; j_call: TRBJ2-1; d_call: TRBD2; cdr3_nt: TGCGCCAGCTTGGTTGGGACTAGCGGGGGTAATGAGCAGTTCTTC; cdr3_aa: CASLVGTSGGNEQFF
v_call: TRBV19; cdr3_length: 16; clone_size: few; j_call: TRBJ2-7; d_call: TRBD2; cdr3_nt: TGTGCCAGTAGTACCCCGACTAGCGGGAGCACCTACGAGCAGTACTTC; cdr3_aa: CASSTPTSGSTYEQYF
v_call: TRBV29-1; cdr3_length: 12; clone_size: -; j_call: TRBJ2-5; d_call: TRBD1; cdr3_nt: TGCAGCACGGACAGGGGGGAAGAGACCCAGTACTTC; cdr3_aa: CSTDRGEETQYF
v_call: TRBV29-1; cdr3_length: 14; clone_size: -; j_call: TRBJ2-2; d_call: -; cdr3_nt: TGCAGCGCGGCAGATACGGGCGGGACCGGGGAGCTGTTTTTT; cdr3_aa: CSAADTGGTGELFF
v_call: TRBV29-1; cdr3_length: 12; clone_size: -; j_call: TRBJ1-2; d_call: -; cdr3_nt: TGCAGCGTTGATGTCGCCTACTATGGCTACACCTTC; cdr3_aa: CSVDVAYYGYTF
v_call: TRBV29-1; cdr3_length: 13; clone_size: few; j_call: TRBJ2-2; d_call: TRBD2; cdr3_nt: TGCAGCGCTGAGGGACTAAACACCGGGGAGCTGTTTTTT; cdr3_aa: CSAEGLNTGELFF
v_call: TRBV14; cdr3_length: 16; clone_size: few; j_call: TRBJ2-1; d_call: TRBD2; cdr3_nt: TGTGCCAGCAGCCAAGGGATAGCGGGAGCACGCAATGAGCAGTTCTTC; cdr3_aa: CASSQGIAGARNEQFF
v_call: TRBV28; cdr3_length: 16; clone_size: -; j_call: TRBJ2-7; d_call: TRBD2; cdr3_nt: TGTGCCAGCAGTTTGCCCGAGGGAGGGGTCTTCTACGAGCAGTACTTC; cdr3_aa: CASSLPEGGVFYEQYF
v_call: TRBV5-4; cdr3_length: 14; clone_size: few; j_call: TRBJ2-1; d_call: TRBD1; cdr3_nt: TGTGCCAGCAGCCCTGACAGGGGATACAATGAGCAGTTCTTC; cdr3_aa: CASSPDRGYNEQFF
v_call: TRBV7-2; cdr3_length: 16; clone_size: medium-sized; j_call: TRBJ2-7; d_call: -; cdr3_nt: TGTGCCAGCAGCTTAGTGGTAGGGTCGAGCTCCTACGAGCAGTACTTC; cdr3_aa: CASSLVVGSSSYEQYF
v_call: TRBV29-1; cdr3_length: 14; clone_size: -; j_call: TRBJ2-4; d_call: -; cdr3_nt: TGCAGCGTTGGAGGAGAAGGGTCCAAAAACATTCAGTACTTC; cdr3_aa: CSVGGEGSKNIQYF
v_call: TRBV5-1; cdr3_length: 14; clone_size: few; j_call: TRBJ2-6; d_call: TRBD1; cdr3_nt: TGCGCCAGCGGGACAGGCTCTGGGGCCAACGTCCTGACTTTC; cdr3_aa: CASGTGSGANVLTF
v_call: TRBV5-1; cdr3_length: 14; clone_size: -; j_call: TRBJ2-3; d_call: -; cdr3_nt: TGCGCCAGCAGCTTGGAACGACACACAGATACGCAGTATTTT; cdr3_aa: CASSLERHTDTQYF
v_call: TRBV10-3; cdr3_length: 12; clone_size: few; j_call: TRBJ1-5; d_call: -; cdr3_nt: TGTGCCATCGGTACAGAGCATCAGCCCCAGCATTTT; cdr3_aa: CAIGTEHQPQHF
v_call: TRBV29-1; cdr3_length: 13; clone_size: -; j_call: TRBJ2-3; d_call: -; cdr3_nt: TGCAGCGTTGTCTCCCGGAGGACAGATACGCAGTATTTT; cdr3_aa: CSVVSRRTDTQYF
v_call: TRBV30; cdr3_length: 16; clone_size: -; j_call: TRBJ2-2; d_call: TRBD2; cdr3_nt: TGTGCCTGGCTAGATTATGCGGGGGTGAACACCGGGGAGCTGTTTTTT; cdr3_aa: CAWLDYAGVNTGELFF
v_call: TRBV29-1; cdr3_length: 10; clone_size: once; j_call: TRBJ1-1; d_call: -; cdr3_nt: TGCAGCGTAACAGCCGTTGAAGCTTTCTTT; cdr3_aa: CSVTAVEAFF
v_call: TRBV11-3; cdr3_length: 13; clone_size: -; j_call: TRBJ2-7; d_call: -; cdr3_nt: TGTGCCAGCAGCGGGGGCCAGCGGGGCGAGCAGTACTTC; cdr3_aa: CASSGGQRGEQYF
v_call: TRBV7-8; cdr3_length: 12; clone_size: -; j_call: TRBJ2-1; d_call: -; cdr3_nt: TGTGCCAGCAGCGGGAGATACAATGAGCAGTTCTTC; cdr3_aa: CASSGRYNEQFF
v_call: TRBV7-3; cdr3_length: 13; clone_size: -; j_call: TRBJ2-1; d_call: -; cdr3_nt: TGTGCCAGCAGCTTAAGTAGGATCGATGAGCAGTTCTTC; cdr3_aa: CASSLSRIDEQFF
v_call: TRBV28; cdr3_length: 13; clone_size: -; j_call: TRBJ2-7; d_call: -; cdr3_nt: TGTGCCAGCAGCCCCCACGGGTCCTACGAGCAGTACTTC; cdr3_aa: CASSPHGSYEQYF